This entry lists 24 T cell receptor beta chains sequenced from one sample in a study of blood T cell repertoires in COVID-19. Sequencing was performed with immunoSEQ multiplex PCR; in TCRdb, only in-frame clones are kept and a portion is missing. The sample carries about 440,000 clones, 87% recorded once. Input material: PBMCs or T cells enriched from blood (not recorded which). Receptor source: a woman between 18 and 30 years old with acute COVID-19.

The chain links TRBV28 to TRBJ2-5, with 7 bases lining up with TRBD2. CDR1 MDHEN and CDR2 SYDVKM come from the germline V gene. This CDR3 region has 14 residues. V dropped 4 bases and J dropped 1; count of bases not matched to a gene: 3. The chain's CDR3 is CASSSGGFQETQYF. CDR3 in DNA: TGTGCCAGCAGTTCGGGAGGCTTCCAAGAGACCCAGTACTTC.

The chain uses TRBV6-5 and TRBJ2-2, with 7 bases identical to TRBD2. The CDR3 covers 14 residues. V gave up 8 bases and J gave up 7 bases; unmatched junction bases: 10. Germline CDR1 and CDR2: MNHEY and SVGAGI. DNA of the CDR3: TGTGCCAGCCCGGCAAGCGGGACCGGCGGGGAGCTGTTTTTT. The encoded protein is CASPASGTGGELFF.

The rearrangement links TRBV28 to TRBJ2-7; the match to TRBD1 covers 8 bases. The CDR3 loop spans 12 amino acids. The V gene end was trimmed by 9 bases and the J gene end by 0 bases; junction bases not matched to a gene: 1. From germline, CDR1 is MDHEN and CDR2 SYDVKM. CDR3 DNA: TGTGCCAGTGGACAGGGCTCCTACGAGCAGTACTTC. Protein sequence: CASGQGSYEQYF.

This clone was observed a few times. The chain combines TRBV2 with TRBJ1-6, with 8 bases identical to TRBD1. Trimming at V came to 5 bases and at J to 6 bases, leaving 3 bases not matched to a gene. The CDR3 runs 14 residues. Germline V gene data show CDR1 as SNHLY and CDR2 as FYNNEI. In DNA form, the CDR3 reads TGTGCCAGCAGTCTGGGACAGGCTAATTCACCCCTCCACTTT. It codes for CASSLGQANSPLHF.

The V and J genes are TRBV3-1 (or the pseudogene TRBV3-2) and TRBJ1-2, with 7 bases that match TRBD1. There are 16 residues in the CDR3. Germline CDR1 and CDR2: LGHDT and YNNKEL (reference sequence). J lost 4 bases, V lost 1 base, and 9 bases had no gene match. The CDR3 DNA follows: TGTGCCAGCAGCCAAGTTGGGACAGCTCTCTTCTATGGCTACACCTTC. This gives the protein CASSQVGTALFYGYTF.

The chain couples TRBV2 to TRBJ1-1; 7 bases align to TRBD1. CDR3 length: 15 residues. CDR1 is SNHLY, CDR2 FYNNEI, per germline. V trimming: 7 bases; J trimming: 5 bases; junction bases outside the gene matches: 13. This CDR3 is CASTFHPAGGTEAFF. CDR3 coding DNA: TGTGCCAGCACCTTTCACCCTGCAGGGGGAACTGAAGCTTTCTTT. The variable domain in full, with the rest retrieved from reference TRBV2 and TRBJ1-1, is EPEVTQTPSHQVTQMGQEVILRCVPISNHLYFYWYRQILGQKVEFLVSFYNNEISEKSEIFDDQFSVERPDGSNFTLKIRSTKLEDSAMYFCASTFHPAGGTEAFFGQGTRLTVV.

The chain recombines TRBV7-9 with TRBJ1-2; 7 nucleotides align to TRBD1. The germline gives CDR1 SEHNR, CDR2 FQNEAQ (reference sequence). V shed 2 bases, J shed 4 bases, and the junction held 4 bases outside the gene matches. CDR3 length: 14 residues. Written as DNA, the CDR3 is TGTGCCAGCAGCTTATCCGGGACAGCCTATGGCTACACCTTC. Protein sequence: CASSLSGTAYGYTF.

The CDR3: CASSPSSAQPQHF. In DNA form, the CDR3 reads TGTGCCAGCAGCCCCTCCAGTGCTCAGCCCCAGCATTTT. This chain uses TRBV3-1 (or the pseudogene TRBV3-2) with TRBJ1-5; D not certain. Germline V CDR1 and CDR2: LGHDT, YNNKEL (reference sequence). V was clipped by 4 bases and J by 6 bases, with 10 bases between them. This CDR3 region has 13 residues.

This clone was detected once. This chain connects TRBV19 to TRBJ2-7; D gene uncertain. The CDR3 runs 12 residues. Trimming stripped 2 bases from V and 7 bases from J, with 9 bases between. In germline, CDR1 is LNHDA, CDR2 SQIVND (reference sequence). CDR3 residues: CASSITVGEQYF. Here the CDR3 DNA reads TGTGCCAGTAGTATAACAGTCGGAGAGCAGTACTTC.

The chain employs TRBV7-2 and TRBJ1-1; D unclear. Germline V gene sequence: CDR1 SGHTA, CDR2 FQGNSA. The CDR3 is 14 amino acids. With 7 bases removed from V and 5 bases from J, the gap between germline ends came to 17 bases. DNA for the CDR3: TGTGCCAGCAAGAGGGCTTCCCCCTGGACTGAAGCTTTCTTT. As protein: CASKRASPWTEAFF.

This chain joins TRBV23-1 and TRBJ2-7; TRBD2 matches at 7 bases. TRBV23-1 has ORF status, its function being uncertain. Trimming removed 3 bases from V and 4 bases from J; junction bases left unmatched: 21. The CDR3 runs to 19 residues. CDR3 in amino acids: CASSHQREEYIYRIYEQYF. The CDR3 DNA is TGCGCCAGCAGTCATCAGCGGGAAGAGTATATTTACCGTATTTACGAGCAGTACTTC.

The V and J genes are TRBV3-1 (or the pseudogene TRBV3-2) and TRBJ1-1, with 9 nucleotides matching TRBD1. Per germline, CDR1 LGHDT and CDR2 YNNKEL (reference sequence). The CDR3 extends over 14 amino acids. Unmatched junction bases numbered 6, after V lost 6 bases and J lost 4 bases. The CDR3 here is CASRRGQGVTEAFF. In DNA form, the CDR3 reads TGTGCCAGCAGGCGGGGACAGGGCGTCACTGAAGCTTTCTTT.

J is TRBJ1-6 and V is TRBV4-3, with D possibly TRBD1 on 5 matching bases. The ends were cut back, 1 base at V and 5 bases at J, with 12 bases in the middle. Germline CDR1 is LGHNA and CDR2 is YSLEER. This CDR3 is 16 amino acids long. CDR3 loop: CASSQVMTVNNSPLHF. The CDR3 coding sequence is TGCGCCAGCAGCCAAGTGATGACAGTGAATAATTCACCCCTCCACTTT.

CDR3 coding DNA: TGTGCCAGCAGCGTAGTGCGGGACGCGGCCGCTTTCTTT. It encodes CASSVVRDAAAFF. V gene TRBV9 combines with J gene TRBJ1-1; maybe TRBD1 (5 bases). Trimming shortened V by 0 bases and J by 11 bases, and 14 bases separated the two germline ends. Germline CDR1 SGDLS, CDR2 YYNGEE. CDR3 length: 13 residues.

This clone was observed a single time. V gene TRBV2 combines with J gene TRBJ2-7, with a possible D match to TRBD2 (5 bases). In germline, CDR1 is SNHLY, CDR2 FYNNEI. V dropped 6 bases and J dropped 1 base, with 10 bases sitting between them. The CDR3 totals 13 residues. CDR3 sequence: CASRADWSYEQYF. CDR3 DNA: TGTGCCAGCAGGGCGGACTGGTCCTACGAGCAGTACTTC.

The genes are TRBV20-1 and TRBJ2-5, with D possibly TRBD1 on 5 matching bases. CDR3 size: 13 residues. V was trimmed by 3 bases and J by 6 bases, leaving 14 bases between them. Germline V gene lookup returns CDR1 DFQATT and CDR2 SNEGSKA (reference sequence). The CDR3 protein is CSASGQGWKTQYF. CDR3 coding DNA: TGCAGTGCTAGTGGTCAGGGATGGAAGACCCAGTACTTC.

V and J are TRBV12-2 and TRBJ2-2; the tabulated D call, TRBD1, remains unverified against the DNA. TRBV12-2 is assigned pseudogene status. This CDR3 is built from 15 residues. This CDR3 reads CASRSTGGDTGELFF. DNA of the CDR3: TGTGCAAGTCGCTCAACAGGGGGCGACACCGGGGAGCTGTTTTTT.

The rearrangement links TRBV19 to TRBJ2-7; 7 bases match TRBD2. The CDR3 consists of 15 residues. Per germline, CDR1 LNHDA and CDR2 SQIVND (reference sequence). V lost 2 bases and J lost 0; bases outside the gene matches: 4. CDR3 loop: CASSITSANSYEQYF. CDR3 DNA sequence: TGTGCCAGTAGTATAACTAGCGCTAACTCCTACGAGCAGTACTTC.

DNA for the CDR3: TGTGCCAGCAGCCAAGGACAGGGAAACACCATATATTTT. Residues: CASSQGQGNTIYF. This rearrangement joins TRBV3-1 (or the pseudogene TRBV3-2) to TRBJ1-3; the D gene is possibly TRBD1 (5 bases). The CDR3 contains 13 residues. Trimming removed 1 base from V and 4 bases from J, with 5 bases in between. Germline V gives CDR1 LGHDT, CDR2 YNNKEL (reference sequence).

The CDR3 DNA reads as TGTGCCATCTGGGCGGGACAGGGCTTTGGACAGCCCCAGCATTTT. Its translation: CAIWAGQGFGQPQHF. The rearrangement joins TRBV10-3 to TRBJ1-5, with 9 bases fitting TRBD1. This CDR3 is 15 amino acids long. Germline loops: CDR1 ENHRY, CDR2 SYGVKD. The trim removed 8 bases at V and 7 bases at J, leaving 12 bases unmatched.

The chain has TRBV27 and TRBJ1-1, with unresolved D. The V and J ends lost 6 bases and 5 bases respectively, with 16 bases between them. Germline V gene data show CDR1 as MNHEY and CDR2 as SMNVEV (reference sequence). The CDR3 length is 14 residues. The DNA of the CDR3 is TGTGCCAGCAGCCCGGTTGCTATGTCGACTGAAGCTTTCTTT. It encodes CASSPVAMSTEAFF.

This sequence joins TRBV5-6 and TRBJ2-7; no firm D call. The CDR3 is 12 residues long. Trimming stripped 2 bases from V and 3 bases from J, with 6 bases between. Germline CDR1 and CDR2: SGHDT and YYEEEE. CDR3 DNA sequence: TGTGCCAGCAGCTTTCGCGTCTACGAGCAGTACTTC. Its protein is CASSFRVYEQYF. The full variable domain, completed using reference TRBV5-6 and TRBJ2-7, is DAGVTQSPTHLIKTRGQQVTLRCSPKSGHDTVSWYQQALGQGPQFIFQYYEEEERQRGNFPDRFSGHQFPNYSSELNVNALLLGDSALYLCASSFRVYEQYFGPGTRLTVT.

CDR3 protein: CASSSRDRGERQYF. CDR3 coding DNA: TGCGCCAGCAGCTCCCGGGACAGAGGGGAAAGGCAGTACTTC. The gene calls are TRBV5-1 and TRBJ2-7, with TRBD1 matching 7 bases. Per the germline V gene, CDR1 is SGHRS and CDR2 is YFSETQ. J gave up 9 bases and V 3 bases, and 12 bases lay outside the gene matches. This CDR3 region has 14 residues.

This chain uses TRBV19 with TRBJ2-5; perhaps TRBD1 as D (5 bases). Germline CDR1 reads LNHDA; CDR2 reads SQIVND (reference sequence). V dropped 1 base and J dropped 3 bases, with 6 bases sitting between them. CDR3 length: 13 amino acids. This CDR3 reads CASSIGQKETQYF. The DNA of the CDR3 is TGTGCCAGTAGTATAGGACAGAAAGAGACCCAGTACTTC.